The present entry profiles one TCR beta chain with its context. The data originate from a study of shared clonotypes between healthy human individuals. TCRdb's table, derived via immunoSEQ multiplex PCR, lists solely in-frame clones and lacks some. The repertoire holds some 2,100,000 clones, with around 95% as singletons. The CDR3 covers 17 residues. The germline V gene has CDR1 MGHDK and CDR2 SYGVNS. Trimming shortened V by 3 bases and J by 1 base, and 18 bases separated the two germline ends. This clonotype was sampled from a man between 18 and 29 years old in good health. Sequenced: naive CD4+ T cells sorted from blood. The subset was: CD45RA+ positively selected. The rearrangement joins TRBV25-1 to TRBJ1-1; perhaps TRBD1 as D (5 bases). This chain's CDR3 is CASSDLLSGQANTEAFF. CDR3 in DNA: TGTGCCAGCAGTGATCTCTTGTCAGGGCAAGCGAACACTGAAGCTTTCTTT.